In this sample, the clone carrying this T cell receptor (beta chain) turned up once. The CDR3 consists of 14 residues. Trimming shortened V by 0 bases and J by 5 bases, and 10 bases separated the two germline ends. Germline V CDR1 and CDR2: SGHAT, FQNNGV. The sample originates from a study of cytomegalovirus exposure and HLA in healthy donors. The PCR was carried out with 60 Vbeta primers and 13 Jbeta primers. Repertoires were generated with immunoSEQ multiplex PCR, while TCRdb's copy carries only in-frame clones and drops some. The sample carries over 100,000 clones, 50% to 70% recorded once. The sequencing input was PBMCs. This sequence originates from a human donor in good health. The chain couples TRBV11-2 to TRBJ1-1; no firm D call. The CDR3 region has the DNA TGTGCCAGCAGCTTAGATGGGTCGAGGACTGAAGCTTTCTTT. It specifies CASSLDGSRTEAFF.